Given below is one T cell receptor (beta chain) in context. The target antigen is unknown. This may arise from a read error, as a much more abundant clone is one base away. The sample is drawn from a study of tumor-infiltrating lymphocytes in primary liver carcinoma. Study findings and constraints: When set against blood, tumors had a significantly higher top-250-clone fraction (p = 0.039).

The V end lost 6 bases, the J end lost 11 bases, and 13 bases lay between the germline ends. The CDR3 spans 11 residues. Germline V gives CDR1 MDHEN, CDR2 SYDVKM. The researchers produced TCR beta cDNA from 450 to 600 ng total RNA with a constant-region primer. ARM-PCR was slightly modified, and three nested multiplex PCR rounds with it gave rise to the TCR beta libraries. Researchers ran the first two PCR rounds for ten to eleven cycles each with TRBV1-TRBV30 forward primers and a C-beta reverse primer. TCRdb independently ran MiXCR on the multiplex PCR reads; one entry per CDR3 protein. The profile shows more than 75,000 distinct CDR3 sequences, around 70% of them singletons. Starting material for RNA and DNA co-extraction consisted of about 20-32 mg of unsorted bulk tissue.

The sequence came from a man aged 35-49 years with primary liver carcinoma and hepatitis B virus infection. The chain recombines TRBV28 with TRBJ1-1; D gene ambiguous. The specimen was liver tumor tissue from sampling region 1. Subset noted: tumor region T1, superior pole. The CDR3 nucleotides read TGTGCCAGCAGACTCGCCGGTTGGGCTTTCTTT. Translated, it gives CASRLAGWAFF.